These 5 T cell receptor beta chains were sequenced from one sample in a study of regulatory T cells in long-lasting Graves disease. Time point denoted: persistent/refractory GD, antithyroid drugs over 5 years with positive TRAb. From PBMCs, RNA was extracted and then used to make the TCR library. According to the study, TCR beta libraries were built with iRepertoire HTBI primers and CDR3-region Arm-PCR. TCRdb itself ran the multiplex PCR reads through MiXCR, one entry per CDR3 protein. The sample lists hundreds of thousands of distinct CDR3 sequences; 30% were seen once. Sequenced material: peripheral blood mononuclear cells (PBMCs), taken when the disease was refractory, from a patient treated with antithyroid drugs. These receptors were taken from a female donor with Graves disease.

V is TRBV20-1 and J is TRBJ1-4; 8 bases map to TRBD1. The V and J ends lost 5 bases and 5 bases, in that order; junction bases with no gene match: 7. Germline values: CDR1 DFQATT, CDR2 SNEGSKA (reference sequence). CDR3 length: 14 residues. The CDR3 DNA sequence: TGCAGTGCTGCCAGGGGGCGGTTAAATGAAAAACTGTTTTTT. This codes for CSAARGRLNEKLFF.

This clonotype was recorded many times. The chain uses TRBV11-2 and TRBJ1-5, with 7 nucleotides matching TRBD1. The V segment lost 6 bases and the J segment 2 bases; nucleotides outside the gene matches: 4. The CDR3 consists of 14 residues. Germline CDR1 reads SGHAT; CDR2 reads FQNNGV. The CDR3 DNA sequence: TGTGCCAGCAGTTTCGACAGGGGCAATCAGCCCCAGCATTTT. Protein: CASSFDRGNQPQHF.

CDR3 region: CSARPQGAVGELFF. For the CDR3, the DNA is TGCAGTGCTAGACCACAGGGGGCTGTCGGGGAGCTGTTTTTT. This chain joins TRBV20-1 and TRBJ2-2, with 9 bases lining up with TRBD1. This CDR3 is built from 14 residues. The ends lost 2 bases at V and 7 bases at J; junction bases unmatched: 5. CDR1 is DFQATT, CDR2 SNEGSKA, per germline (reference sequence).

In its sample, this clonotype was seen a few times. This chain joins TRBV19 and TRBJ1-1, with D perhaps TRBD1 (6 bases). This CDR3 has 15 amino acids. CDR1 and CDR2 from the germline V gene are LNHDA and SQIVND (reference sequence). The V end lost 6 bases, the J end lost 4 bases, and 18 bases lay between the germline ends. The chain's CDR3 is CASRPTGMGSTEAFF. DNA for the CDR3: TGTGCCAGTAGGCCTACAGGGATGGGGAGCACTGAAGCTTTCTTT. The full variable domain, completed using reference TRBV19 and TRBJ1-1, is DGGITQSPKYLFRKEGQNVTLSCEQNLNHDAMYWYRQDPGQGLRLIYYSQIVNDFQKGDIAEGYSVSREKKESFPLTVTSAQKNPTAFYLCASRPTGMGSTEAFFGQGTRLTVV.

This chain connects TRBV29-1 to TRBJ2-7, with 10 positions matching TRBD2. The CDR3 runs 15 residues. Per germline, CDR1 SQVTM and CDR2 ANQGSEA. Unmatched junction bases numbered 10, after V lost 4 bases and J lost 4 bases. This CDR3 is CSVGRAGGERYEQYF. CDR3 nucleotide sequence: TGCAGCGTTGGAAGAGCGGGAGGGGAACGATACGAGCAGTACTTC.